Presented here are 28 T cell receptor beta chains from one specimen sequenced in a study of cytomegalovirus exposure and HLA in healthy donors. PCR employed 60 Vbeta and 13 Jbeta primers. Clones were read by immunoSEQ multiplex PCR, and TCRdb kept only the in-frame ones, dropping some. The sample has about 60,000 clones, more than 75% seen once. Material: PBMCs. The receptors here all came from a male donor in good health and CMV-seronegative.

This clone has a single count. CDR3 bases: TGTGCCAGCAGCCGGGGGACCGGCGGGGAGCTGTTTTTT. Protein: CASSRGTGGELFF. This rearrangement joins TRBV7-9 to TRBJ2-2, with D possibly matching TRBD2 (6 bases). Germline CDR1 is SEHNR and CDR2 is FQNEAQ (reference sequence). Trimming stripped 5 bases from V and 7 bases from J, with 11 bases between. The CDR3 spans 13 residues.

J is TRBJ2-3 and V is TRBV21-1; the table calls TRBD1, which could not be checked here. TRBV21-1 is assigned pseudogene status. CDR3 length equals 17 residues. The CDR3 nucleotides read TGTGCCAGCAGCGGGGGTGGGGGCGACGATGGGAAAGATACGCAGTATTTT. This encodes CASSGGGGDDGKDTQYF.

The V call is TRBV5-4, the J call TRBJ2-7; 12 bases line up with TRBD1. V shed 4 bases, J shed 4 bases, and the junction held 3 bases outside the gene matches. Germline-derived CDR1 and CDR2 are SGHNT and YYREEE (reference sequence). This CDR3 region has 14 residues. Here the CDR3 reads CASSAGQGAYEQYF. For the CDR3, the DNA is TGTGCCAGCAGCGCGGGACAGGGGGCATACGAGCAGTACTTC.

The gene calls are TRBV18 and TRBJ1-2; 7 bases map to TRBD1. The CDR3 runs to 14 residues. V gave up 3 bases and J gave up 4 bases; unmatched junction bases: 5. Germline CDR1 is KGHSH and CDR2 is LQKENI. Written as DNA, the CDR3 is TGTGCCAGCTCACCTGGGACAGTCGGCTATGGCTACACCTTC. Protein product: CASSPGTVGYGYTF.

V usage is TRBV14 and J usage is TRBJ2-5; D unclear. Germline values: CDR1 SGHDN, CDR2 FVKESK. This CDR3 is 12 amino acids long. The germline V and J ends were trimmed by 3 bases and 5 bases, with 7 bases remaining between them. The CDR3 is CASSQYRETQYF. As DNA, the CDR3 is TGTGCCAGCAGCCAGTATCGGGAGACCCAGTACTTC.

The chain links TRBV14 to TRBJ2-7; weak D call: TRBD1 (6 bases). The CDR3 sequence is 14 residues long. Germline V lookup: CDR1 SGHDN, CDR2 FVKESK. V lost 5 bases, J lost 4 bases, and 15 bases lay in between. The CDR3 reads CASSTGKDGYEQYF. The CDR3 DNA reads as TGTGCCAGCAGCACAGGGAAGGATGGGTACGAGCAGTACTTC.

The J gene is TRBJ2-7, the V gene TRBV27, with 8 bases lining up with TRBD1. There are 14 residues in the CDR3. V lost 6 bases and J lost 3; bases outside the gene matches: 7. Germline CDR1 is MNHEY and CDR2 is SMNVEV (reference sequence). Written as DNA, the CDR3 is TGTGCCAGCAGGAGGGGACAGGCTGTCTACGAGCAGTACTTC. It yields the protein CASRRGQAVYEQYF.

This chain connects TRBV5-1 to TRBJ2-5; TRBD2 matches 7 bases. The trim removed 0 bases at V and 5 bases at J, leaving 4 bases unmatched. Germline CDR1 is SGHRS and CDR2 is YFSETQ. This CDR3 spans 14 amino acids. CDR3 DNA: TGCGCCAGCAGCTTGGGCAGTAGCGGGGAGACCCAGTACTTC. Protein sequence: CASSLGSSGETQYF.

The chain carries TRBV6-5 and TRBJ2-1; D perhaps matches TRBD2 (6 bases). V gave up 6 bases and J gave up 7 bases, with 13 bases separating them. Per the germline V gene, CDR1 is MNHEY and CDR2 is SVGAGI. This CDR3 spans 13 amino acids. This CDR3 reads CASRYPGGNEQFF. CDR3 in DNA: TGTGCCAGCAGGTATCCAGGAGGGAATGAGCAGTTCTTC.

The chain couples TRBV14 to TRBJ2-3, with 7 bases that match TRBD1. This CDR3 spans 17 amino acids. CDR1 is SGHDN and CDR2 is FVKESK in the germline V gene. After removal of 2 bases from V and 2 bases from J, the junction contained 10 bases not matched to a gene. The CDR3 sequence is CASSQTTGPINTDTQYF. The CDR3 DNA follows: TGTGCCAGCAGCCAAACGACAGGGCCGATTAACACAGATACGCAGTATTTT.

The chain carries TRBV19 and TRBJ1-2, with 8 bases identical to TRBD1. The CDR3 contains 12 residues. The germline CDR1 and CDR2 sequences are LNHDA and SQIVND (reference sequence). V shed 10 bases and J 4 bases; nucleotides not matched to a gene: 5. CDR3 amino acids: CATQQGGYGYTF. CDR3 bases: TGTGCCACGCAACAGGGGGGCTATGGCTACACCTTC.

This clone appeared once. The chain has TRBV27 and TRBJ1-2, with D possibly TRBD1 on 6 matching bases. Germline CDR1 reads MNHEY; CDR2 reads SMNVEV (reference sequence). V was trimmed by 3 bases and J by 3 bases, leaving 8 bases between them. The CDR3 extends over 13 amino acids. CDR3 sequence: CASSFGQHYGYTF. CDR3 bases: TGTGCCAGCAGTTTTGGACAGCACTATGGCTACACCTTC.

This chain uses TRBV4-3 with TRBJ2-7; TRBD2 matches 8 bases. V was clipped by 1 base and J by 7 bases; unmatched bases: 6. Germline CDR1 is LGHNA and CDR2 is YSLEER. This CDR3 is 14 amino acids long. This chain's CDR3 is CASSQAGGAGEQYF. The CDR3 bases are TGCGCCAGCAGCCAAGCCGGGGGGGCGGGGGAGCAGTACTTC.

CDR3 loop: CASGLTMGGGADQPQHF. DNA of the CDR3: TGTGCTAGTGGTTTAACAATGGGGGGGGGAGCAGATCAGCCCCAGCATTTT. The chain links TRBV12-5 to TRBJ1-5; possible D gene TRBD1, 5 bases. V lost 3 bases and J 5 bases, leaving 20 bases between the germline ends. The CDR3 is 17 amino acids. Germline V gene sequence: CDR1 LGHNT, CDR2 FRNRAP.

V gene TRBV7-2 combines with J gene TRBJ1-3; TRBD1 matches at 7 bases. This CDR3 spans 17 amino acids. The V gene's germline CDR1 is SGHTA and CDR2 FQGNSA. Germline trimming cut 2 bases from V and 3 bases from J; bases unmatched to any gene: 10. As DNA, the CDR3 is TGTGCCAGCAGCTTATCGGGAGGGGGCTTCGGTGGAAACACCATATATTTT. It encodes CASSLSGGGFGGNTIYF.

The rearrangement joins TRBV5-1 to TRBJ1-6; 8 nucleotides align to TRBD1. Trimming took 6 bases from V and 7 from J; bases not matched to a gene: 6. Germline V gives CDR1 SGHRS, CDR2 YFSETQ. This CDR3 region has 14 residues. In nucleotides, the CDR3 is TGCGCCAGCACCTCGGACAGGGAGAATTCACCCCTCCACTTT. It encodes CASTSDRENSPLHF.

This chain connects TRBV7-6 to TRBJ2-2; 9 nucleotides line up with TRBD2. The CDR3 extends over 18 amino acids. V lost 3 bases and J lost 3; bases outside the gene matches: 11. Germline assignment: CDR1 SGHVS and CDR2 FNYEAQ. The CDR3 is CASSFEAGGLRYTGELFF. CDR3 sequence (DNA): TGTGCCAGCAGCTTCGAGGCGGGGGGGCTGAGGTACACCGGGGAGCTGTTTTTT.

The CDR3 DNA reads TGCGCCAGCACCACTGGACTAGCAACAGATACGCAGTATTTT. This encodes CASTTGLATDTQYF. The rearrangement uses TRBV5-1 and TRBJ2-3; 8 positions match TRBD2. Germline assignment: CDR1 SGHRS and CDR2 YFSETQ. The CDR3 consists of 14 residues. V lost 6 bases and J lost 3; bases outside the gene matches: 6. Full variable domain (missing parts from reference TRBV5-1 and TRBJ2-3): KAGVTQTPRYLIKTRGQQVTLSCSPISGHRSVSWYQQTPGQGLQFLFEYFSETQRNKGNFPGRFSGRQFSNSRSEMNVSTLELGDSALYLCASTTGLATDTQYFGPGTRLTVL.

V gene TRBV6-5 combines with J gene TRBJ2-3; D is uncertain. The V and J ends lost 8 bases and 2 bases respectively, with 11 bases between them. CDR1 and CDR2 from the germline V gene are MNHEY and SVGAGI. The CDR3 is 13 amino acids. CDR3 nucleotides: TGTGCCAGCCGCTCTGAGAACACAGATACGCAGTATTTT. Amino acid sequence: CASRSENTDTQYF.

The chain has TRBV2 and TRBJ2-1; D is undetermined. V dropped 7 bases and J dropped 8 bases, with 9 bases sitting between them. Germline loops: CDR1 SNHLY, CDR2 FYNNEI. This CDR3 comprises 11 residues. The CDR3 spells CASTMGYEQFF. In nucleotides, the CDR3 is TGTGCCAGCACGATGGGCTATGAGCAGTTCTTC.

The CDR3 spells CASSWDRGRGGYTF. CDR3 nucleotide sequence: TGTGCCAGCAGTTGGGACAGGGGGCGCGGTGGCTACACCTTC. The J gene is TRBJ1-2, the V gene TRBV27; 12 bases are a match to TRBD1. The CDR3 consists of 14 residues. The V and J ends lost 4 bases and 7 bases, in that order; junction bases with no gene match: 4. Germline loops: CDR1 MNHEY, CDR2 SMNVEV (reference sequence).

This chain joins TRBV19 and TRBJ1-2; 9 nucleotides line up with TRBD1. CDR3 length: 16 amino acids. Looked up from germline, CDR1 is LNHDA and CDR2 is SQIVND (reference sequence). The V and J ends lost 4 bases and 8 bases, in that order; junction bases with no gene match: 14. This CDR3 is CASSNLGTGKGMGYTF. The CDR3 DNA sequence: TGTGCCAGTAGTAACTTAGGGACAGGGAAGGGCATGGGCTACACCTTC.

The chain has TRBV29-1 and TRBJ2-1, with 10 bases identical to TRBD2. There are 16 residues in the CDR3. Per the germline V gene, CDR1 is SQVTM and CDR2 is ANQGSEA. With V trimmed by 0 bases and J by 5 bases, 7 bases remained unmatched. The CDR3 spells CSVEDPTSGAHNEQFF. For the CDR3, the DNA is TGCAGCGTTGAAGACCCCACTAGCGGGGCGCACAATGAGCAGTTCTTC.

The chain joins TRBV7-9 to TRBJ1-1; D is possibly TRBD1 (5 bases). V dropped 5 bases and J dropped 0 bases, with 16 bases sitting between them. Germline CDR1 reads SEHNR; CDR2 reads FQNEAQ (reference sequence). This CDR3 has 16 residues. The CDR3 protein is CASSRTGGVMNTEAFF. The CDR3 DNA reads TGTGCCAGCAGCCGGACCGGGGGTGTCATGAACACTGAAGCTTTCTTT.

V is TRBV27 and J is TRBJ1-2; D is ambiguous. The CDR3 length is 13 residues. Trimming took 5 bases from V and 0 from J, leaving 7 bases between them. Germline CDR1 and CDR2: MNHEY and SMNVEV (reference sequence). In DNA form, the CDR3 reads TGTGCCAGCAGTCACGGGGCTAACTATGGCTACACCTTC. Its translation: CASSHGANYGYTF.

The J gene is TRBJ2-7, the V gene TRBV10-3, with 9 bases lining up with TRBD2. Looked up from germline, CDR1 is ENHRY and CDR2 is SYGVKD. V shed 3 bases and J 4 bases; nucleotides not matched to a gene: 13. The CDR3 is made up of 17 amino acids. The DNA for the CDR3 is TGTGCCATCAGTGAAGGGATTGCGGGGGGGCTAAGTTACGAGCAGTACTTC. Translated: CAISEGIAGGLSYEQYF.

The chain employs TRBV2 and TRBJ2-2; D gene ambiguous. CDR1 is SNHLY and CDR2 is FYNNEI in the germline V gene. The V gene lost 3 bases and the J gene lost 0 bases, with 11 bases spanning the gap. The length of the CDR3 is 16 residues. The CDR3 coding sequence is TGTGCCAGCAGTGACGCGCGGATAACGAACACCGGGGAGCTGTTTTTT. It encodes CASSDARITNTGELFF. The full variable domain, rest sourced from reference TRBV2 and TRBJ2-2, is EPEVTQTPSHQVTQMGQEVILRCVPISNHLYFYWYRQILGQKVEFLVSFYNNEISEKSEIFDDQFSVERPDGSNFTLKIRSTKLEDSAMYFCASSDARITNTGELFFGEGSRLTVL.

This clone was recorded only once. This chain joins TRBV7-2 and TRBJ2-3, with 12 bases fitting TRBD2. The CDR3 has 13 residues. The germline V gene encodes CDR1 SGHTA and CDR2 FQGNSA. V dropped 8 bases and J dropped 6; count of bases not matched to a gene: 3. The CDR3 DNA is TGTGCCAGCCTAGCGGGGGGGCGGGATACGCAGTATTTT. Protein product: CASLAGGRDTQYF.